This T cell receptor (beta chain) was sequenced in a study of blood T cell repertoires in COVID-19. Study-level background: T cells, B-cell-depleted T cells, or PBMCs provided the cDNA or gDNA that served as material.

Everyone who took part was roughly 18 to 90 years old, and they came from about 25 US areas. Researchers sorted participants into cohorts using their self-reported clinical history. Contact with a PCR-confirmed or clinician-diagnosed COVID-19 case occurred within 2 weeks of entry. Sequencing was performed with immunoSEQ multiplex PCR; in TCRdb, only in-frame clones are kept and a portion is missing. The table shows approximately 190,000 clones, with roughly 84% occurring only once. This clonotype was sampled from a woman in her 30s who had been exposed to COVID-19. Sequencing was performed on PBMCs or T cells enriched from blood (not recorded which).

The CDR3 reads CASGGLSPGNTIYF. The CDR3 nucleotides are TGTGCCAGCGGAGGACTTTCGCCTGGAAACACCATATATTTT. The V and J genes are TRBV7-9 and TRBJ1-3; D not certain. This CDR3 has 14 amino acids. Trimming stripped 8 bases from V and 2 bases from J, with 13 bases between. From germline, CDR1 is SEHNR and CDR2 FQNEAQ (reference sequence).